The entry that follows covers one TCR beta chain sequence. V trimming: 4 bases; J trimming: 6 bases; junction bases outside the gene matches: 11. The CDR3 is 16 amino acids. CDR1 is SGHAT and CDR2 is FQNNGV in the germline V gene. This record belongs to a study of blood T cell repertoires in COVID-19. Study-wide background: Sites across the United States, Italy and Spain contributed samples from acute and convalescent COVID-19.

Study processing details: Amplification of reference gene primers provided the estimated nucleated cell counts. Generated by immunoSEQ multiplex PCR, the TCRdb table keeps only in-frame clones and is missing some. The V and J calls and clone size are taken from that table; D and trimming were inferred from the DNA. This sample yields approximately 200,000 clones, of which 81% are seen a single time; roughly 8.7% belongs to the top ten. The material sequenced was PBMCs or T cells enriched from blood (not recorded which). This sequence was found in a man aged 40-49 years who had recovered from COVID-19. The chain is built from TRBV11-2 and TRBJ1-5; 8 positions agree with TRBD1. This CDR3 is CASSSAFQGACQPQHF. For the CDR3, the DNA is TGTGCCAGCAGCTCTGCTTTTCAGGGGGCATGTCAGCCCCAGCATTTT.